The entry below describes one T cell receptor beta chain. No antigen is known for it. The same CDR3 also results from other DNA sequences found in this sample. Germline lookup yields CDR1 SGDLS and CDR2 YYNGEE. The germline V and J ends were trimmed by 2 bases and 4 bases, with 6 bases remaining between them. This CDR3 has 12 amino acids. Deep-level assay runs were performed. This table comes from immunoSEQ multiplex PCR, and its TCRdb copy is limited to in-frame clones, with some not included. The table has 2 million to 2.5 million clones, roughly 90% seen once. The data are from a study of shared clonotypes between healthy human individuals. Whole-study findings and limits: Generation probabilities were higher for clonotypes shared across all four sorted-subset donors than for unshared ones.

The sequencing input was naive CD4+ T cells from PBMCs. Subset indicated: CD45RA+ positively selected. This chain links TRBV9 with TRBJ2-5; no clear D gene. The TCR sequence derives from a young man in good health. Some clones in this sample may be carry-over from other donors' samples. CDR3 in DNA: TGTGCCAGCAGCGTTTTGGGAGAGACCCAGTACTTC. Translation: CASSVLGETQYF.